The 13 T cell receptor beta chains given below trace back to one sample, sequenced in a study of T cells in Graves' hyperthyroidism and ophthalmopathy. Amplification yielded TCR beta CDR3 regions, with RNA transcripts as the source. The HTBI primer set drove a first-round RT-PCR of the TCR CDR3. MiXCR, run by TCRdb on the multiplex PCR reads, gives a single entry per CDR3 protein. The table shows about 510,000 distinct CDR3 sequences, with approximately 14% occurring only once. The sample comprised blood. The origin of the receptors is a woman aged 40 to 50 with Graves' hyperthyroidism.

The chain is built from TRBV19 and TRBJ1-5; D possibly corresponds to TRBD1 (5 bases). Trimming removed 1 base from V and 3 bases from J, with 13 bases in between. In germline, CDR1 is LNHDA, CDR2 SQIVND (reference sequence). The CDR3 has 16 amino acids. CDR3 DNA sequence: TGTGCCAGTAGTATAGGATTCCGGACATTCAATCAGCCCCAGCATTTT. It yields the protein CASSIGFRTFNQPQHF.

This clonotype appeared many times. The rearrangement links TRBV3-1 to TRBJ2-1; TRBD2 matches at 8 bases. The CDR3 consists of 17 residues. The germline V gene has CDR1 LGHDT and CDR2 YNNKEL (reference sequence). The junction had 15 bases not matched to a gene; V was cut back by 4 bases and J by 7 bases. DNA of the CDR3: TGTGCCAGCAGCCCAAAACCGGCGGGAGGTAGGAGAAATGAGCAGTTCTTC. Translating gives CASSPKPAGGRRNEQFF.

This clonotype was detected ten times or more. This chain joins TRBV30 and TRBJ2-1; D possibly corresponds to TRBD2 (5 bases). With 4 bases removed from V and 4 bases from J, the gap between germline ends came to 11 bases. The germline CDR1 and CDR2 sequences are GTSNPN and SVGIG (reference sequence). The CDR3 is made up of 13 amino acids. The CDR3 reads CAWMGVPYNEQFF. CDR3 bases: TGTGCCTGGATGGGAGTCCCGTACAATGAGCAGTTCTTC.

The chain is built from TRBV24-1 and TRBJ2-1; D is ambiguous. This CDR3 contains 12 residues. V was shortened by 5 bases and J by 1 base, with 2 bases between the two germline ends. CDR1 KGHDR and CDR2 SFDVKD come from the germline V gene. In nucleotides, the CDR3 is TGTGCCACCAGTGTATCCTACAATGAGCAGTTCTTC. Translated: CATSVSYNEQFF.

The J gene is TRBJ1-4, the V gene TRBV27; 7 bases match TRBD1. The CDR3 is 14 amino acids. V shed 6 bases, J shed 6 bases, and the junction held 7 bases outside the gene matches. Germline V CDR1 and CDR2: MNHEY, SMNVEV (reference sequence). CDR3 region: CASSRQGTHEKLFF. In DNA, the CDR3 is TGTGCCAGCAGCCGACAGGGCACCCATGAAAAACTGTTTTTT.

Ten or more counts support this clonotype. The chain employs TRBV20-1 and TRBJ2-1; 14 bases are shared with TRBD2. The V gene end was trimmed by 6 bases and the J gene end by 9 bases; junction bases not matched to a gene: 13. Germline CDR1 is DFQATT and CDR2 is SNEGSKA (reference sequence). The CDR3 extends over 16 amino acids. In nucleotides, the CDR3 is TGCAGTGCCCAACCCCTGACTAGCGGGAGGGAGTTTGAGCAGTTCTTC. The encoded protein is CSAQPLTSGREFEQFF.

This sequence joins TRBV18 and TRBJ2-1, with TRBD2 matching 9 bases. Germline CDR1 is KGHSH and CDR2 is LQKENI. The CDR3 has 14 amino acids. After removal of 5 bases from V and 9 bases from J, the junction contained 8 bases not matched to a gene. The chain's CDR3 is CASSETGTSPEQFF. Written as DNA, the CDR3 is TGTGCCAGCTCAGAAACCGGGACTAGCCCTGAGCAGTTCTTC.

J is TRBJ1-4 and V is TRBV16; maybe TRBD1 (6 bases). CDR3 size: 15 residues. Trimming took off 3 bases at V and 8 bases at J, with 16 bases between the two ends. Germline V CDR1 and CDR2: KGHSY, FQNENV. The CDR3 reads CASSQSTGAGEKLFF. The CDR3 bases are TGTGCCAGCAGCCAGTCGACAGGAGCGGGGGAAAAACTGTTTTTT.

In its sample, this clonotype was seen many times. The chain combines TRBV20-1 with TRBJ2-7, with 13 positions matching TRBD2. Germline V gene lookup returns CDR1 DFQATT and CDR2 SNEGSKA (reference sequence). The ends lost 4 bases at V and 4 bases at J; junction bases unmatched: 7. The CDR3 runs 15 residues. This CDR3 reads CSAMRTSGSQYEQYF. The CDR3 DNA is TGCAGTGCTATGAGGACTAGCGGGAGTCAGTACGAGCAGTACTTC.

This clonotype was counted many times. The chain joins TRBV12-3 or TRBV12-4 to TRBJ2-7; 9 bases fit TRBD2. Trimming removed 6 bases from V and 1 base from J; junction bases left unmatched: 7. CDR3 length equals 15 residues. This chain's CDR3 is CASRTGLAQSYEQYF. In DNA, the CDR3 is TGTGCCAGCAGAACGGGACTAGCACAGTCCTACGAGCAGTACTTC.

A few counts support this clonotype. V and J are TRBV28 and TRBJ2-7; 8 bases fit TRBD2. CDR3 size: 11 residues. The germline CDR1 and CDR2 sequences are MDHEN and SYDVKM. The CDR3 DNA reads TGTGTTAGTAGCGGGAATTACGAGCAGTACTTC. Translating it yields CVSSGNYEQYF.

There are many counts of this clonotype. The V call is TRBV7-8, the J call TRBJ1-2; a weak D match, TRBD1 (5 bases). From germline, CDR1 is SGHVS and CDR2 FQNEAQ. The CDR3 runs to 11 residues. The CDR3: CHIEGPYGYTF. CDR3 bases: TGTCATATCGAGGGGCCCTATGGCTACACCTTC.

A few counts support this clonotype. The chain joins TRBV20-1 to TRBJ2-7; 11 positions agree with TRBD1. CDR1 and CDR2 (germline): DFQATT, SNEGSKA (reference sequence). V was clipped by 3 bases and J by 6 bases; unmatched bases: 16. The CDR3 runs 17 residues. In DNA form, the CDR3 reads TGCAGTGCTAGGGACAGGGGGCGAAAAATCACCCTGTGCGAGCAGTACTTC. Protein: CSARDRGRKITLCEQYF.